This section outlines one T cell receptor beta chain sequence together with its context. Antigen unknown. This CDR3 contains 14 residues. Trimming shortened V by 3 bases and J by 2 bases, and 9 bases separated the two germline ends. CDR1 and CDR2 (germline): KGHSH, LQKENI. This entry belongs to a study of shared clonotypes between healthy human individuals. Study-wide results and caveats: The study found lower generation probabilities in non-shared clonotypes than in those shared by all four donors. A few donors shared around 5% of their naive CD4 clonotypes.

Sequenced by immunoSEQ multiplex PCR; TCRdb stores in-frame clones only, minus some. The sample includes more than 2 million clones, 85% to 95% seen only once; the top ten take more than 0.1%. The V call is TRBV18, the J call TRBJ2-3; tentative D call: TRBD1 (6 bases). Material: naive CD4+ T cells sorted from blood. Subset here: CD45RA+ positively selected. The sequence was obtained from a man younger than 35 in good health. The DNA for the CDR3 is TGTGCCAGCTCACCGGGGGCGACCACAGATACGCAGTATTTT. It codes for CASSPGATTDTQYF.